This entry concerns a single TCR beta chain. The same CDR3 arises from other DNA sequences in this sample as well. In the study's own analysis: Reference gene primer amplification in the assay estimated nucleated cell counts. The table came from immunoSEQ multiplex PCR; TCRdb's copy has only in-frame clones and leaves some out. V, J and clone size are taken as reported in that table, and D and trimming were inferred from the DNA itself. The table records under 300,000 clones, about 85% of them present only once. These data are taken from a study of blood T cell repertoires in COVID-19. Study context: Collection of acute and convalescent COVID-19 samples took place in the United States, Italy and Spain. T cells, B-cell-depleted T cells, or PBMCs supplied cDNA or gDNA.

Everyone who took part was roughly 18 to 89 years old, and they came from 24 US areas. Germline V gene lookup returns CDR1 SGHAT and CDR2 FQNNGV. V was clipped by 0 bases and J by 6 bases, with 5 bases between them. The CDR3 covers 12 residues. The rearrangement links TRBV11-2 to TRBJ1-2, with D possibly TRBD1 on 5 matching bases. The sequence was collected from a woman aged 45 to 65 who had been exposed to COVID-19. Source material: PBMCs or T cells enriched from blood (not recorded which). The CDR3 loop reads CASSLEGDGYTF. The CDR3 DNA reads TGTGCCAGCAGCTTAGAAGGGGATGGCTACACCTTC.